These 24 T cell receptor beta chains were sequenced from one sample in a study of blood T cell repertoires in COVID-19. Only in-frame clones appear in the TCRdb table, and some are missing; sequencing was by immunoSEQ multiplex PCR. In the table there are about 180,000 clones, approximately 85% of which are singletons. The sample comprised PBMCs or T cells enriched from blood (not recorded which). Every receptor here comes from a woman aged 25 to 39 who had recovered from COVID-19.

The chain combines TRBV3-1 (or the pseudogene TRBV3-2) with TRBJ2-7; 8 bases fit TRBD2. V shed 1 base, J shed 5 bases, and the junction held 7 bases outside the gene matches. The germline CDR1 and CDR2 sequences are LGHDT and YNNKEL (reference sequence). This CDR3 contains 15 residues. The DNA of the CDR3 is TGTGCCAGCAGCCAAGCGGGACTAGTAAGCGACGAGCAGTACTTC. The encoded protein is CASSQAGLVSDEQYF.

This clone appeared a few times. The chain carries TRBV27 and TRBJ1-4; unclear D gene. V shed 3 bases and J shed 0 bases, with 8 bases lying between them. Looked up from germline, CDR1 is MNHEY and CDR2 is SMNVEV (reference sequence). The CDR3 length is 15 residues. CDR3 DNA sequence: TGTGCCAGCAGTTTGGCACCAGCAACTAATGAAAAACTGTTTTTT. Encoded protein: CASSLAPATNEKLFF.

The V gene is TRBV3-1 (or the pseudogene TRBV3-2), the J gene TRBJ2-1; possibly TRBD1 for D (6 bases). Trimming removed 4 bases at V and 6 bases at J, with 10 bases between. The germline gives CDR1 LGHDT, CDR2 YNNKEL (reference sequence). The CDR3 has 13 residues. The CDR3 sequence: CASSPAQGNEQFF. CDR3 DNA: TGTGCCAGCAGCCCTGCACAGGGCAATGAGCAGTTCTTC.

The J gene is TRBJ1-1, the V gene TRBV28, with a tentative D call TRBD1 (5 bases). CDR1 and CDR2 (germline): MDHEN, SYDVKM. The CDR3 has 15 amino acids. With 4 bases removed from V and 6 bases from J, the gap between germline ends came to 18 bases. CDR3: CASSSTGSTGAEAFF. CDR3 in DNA: TGTGCCAGCAGTTCAACAGGTTCGACGGGGGCTGAAGCTTTCTTT.

The V call is TRBV30, the J call TRBJ2-1, with D maybe TRBD2 (5 bases). The CDR3 is made up of 12 amino acids. The V gene lost 2 bases and the J gene lost 7 bases, with 9 bases spanning the gap. Germline V CDR1 and CDR2: GTSNPN, SVGIG (reference sequence). The CDR3 spells CAWSSLANEQFF. DNA for the CDR3: TGTGCCTGGAGTTCCCTAGCTAATGAGCAGTTCTTC.

This clone was seen a single time. The J gene is TRBJ2-7, the V gene TRBV19, with 10 positions matching TRBD2. The CDR3 runs to 15 residues. Germline values: CDR1 LNHDA, CDR2 SQIVND (reference sequence). The V and J ends lost 4 bases and 2 bases, in that order; junction bases with no gene match: 5. The CDR3 DNA reads as TGTGCCAGTAGTACCGGGACTAGCGCACCCTACGAGCAGTACTTC. Protein sequence: CASSTGTSAPYEQYF.

V is TRBV10-2 and J is TRBJ1-3, with D possibly matching TRBD1 (6 bases). The CDR3 has 13 amino acids. Germline CDR1 reads WSHSY; CDR2 reads SAAADI. Trimming removed 9 bases from V and 4 bases from J, with 13 bases in between. The DNA of the CDR3 is TGCGCCAGTCAGGGGTTATCGGGAAACACCATATATTTT. This codes for CASQGLSGNTIYF.

This chain links TRBV5-5 with TRBJ1-6, with TRBD1 identical over 7 bases. The CDR3 contains 14 residues. V was pared by 4 bases and J by 7 bases, with 5 bases of the junction left unmatched. Per the germline V gene, CDR1 is SGHKS and CDR2 is YYEKEE (reference sequence). CDR3 bases: TGTGCCAGCAGCGGGGACAGACCAAATTCACCCCTCCACTTT. It is translated as CASSGDRPNSPLHF.

The table lists this clone with a count of one. This chain links TRBV11-1 with TRBJ2-7; 9 positions match TRBD1. The germline CDR1 and CDR2 sequences are SGHAT and FQDESV (reference sequence). Unmatched junction bases numbered 10, after V lost 5 bases and J lost 5 bases. This CDR3 is 15 amino acids long. The DNA of the CDR3 is TGTGCCAGCAGCGGCACAGGGGGCGAAGGGAACGAGCAGTACTTC. Translating gives CASSGTGGEGNEQYF.

The chain joins TRBV3-1 (or the pseudogene TRBV3-2) to TRBJ2-1; 15 positions agree with TRBD2. The CDR3 totals 16 residues. The V gene end was trimmed by 5 bases and the J gene end by 8 bases; junction bases not matched to a gene: 7. Per the germline V gene, CDR1 is LGHDT and CDR2 is YNNKEL (reference sequence). DNA for the CDR3: TGTGCCAGCAGCTCTCGGACTAGCGGGAGGGTCCATGAGCAGTTCTTC. Translation gives CASSSRTSGRVHEQFF.

The CDR3 here is CASSAGRNYEQYF. In DNA form, the CDR3 reads TGCGCCAGCAGTGCGGGGAGGAACTACGAGCAGTACTTC. This rearrangement joins TRBV10-1 to TRBJ2-7; D is possibly TRBD2 (6 bases). CDR1 is WNHNN, CDR2 SYGVQD, per germline (reference sequence). The CDR3 extends over 13 amino acids. V was cut by 4 bases and J by 3 bases, with 10 bases left in between.

The gene calls are TRBV2 and TRBJ2-7; D not resolved. Germline V gives CDR1 SNHLY, CDR2 FYNNEI. Trimming stripped 7 bases from V and 0 bases from J, with 10 bases between. This CDR3 has 13 residues. The chain's CDR3 is CASTPGFSYEQYF. DNA for the CDR3: TGTGCCAGCACCCCCGGGTTCTCCTACGAGCAGTACTTC.

V gene TRBV2 combines with J gene TRBJ2-7, with D possibly being TRBD1 (5 bases). Trimming took off 4 bases at V and 2 bases at J, with 12 bases between the two ends. This CDR3 is built from 14 residues. Per the germline V gene, CDR1 is SNHLY and CDR2 is FYNNEI. The CDR3 reads CASSVGQGPYEQYF. CDR3 coding DNA: TGTGCCAGCAGTGTCGGGCAGGGTCCCTACGAGCAGTACTTC.

V and J are TRBV10-1 and TRBJ2-7; tentatively, D is TRBD2 (6 bases). The germline gives CDR1 WNHNN, CDR2 SYGVQD (reference sequence). V was clipped by 3 bases and J by 5 bases, with 14 bases between them. The CDR3 totals 14 residues. CDR3 protein: CASSEPGTPDEQYF. The DNA for the CDR3 is TGCGCCAGCAGTGAACCCGGGACTCCTGACGAGCAGTACTTC.

J is TRBJ1-3 and V is TRBV28; no definite D call. This CDR3 is built from 14 residues. Germline V gene sequence: CDR1 MDHEN, CDR2 SYDVKM. CDR3 sequence: CATSTIGSGNTIYF. The CDR3 region has the DNA TGTGCTACTAGTACGATCGGCTCTGGAAACACCATATATTTT.

This chain uses TRBV24-1 with TRBJ2-1, with TRBD2 matching 7 bases. CDR3 size: 15 residues. The ends lost 4 bases at V and 5 bases at J; junction bases unmatched: 7. Germline-derived CDR1 and CDR2 are KGHDR and SFDVKD. The DNA for the CDR3 is TGTGCCACCAGTGAAACTAGCGTAACAAACAATGAGCAGTTCTTC. Its translation is CATSETSVTNNEQFF.

This chain links TRBV19 with TRBJ1-1; TRBD1 matches at 8 bases. Germline CDR1 LNHDA, CDR2 SQIVND (reference sequence). The CDR3 is 16 residues long. The V segment lost 2 bases and the J segment 4 bases; nucleotides outside the gene matches: 9. CDR3 nucleotides: TGTGCCAGTAGTATATTCGGACAGGGTATGCGCACTGAAGCTTTCTTT. It yields the protein CASSIFGQGMRTEAFF.

The rearrangement links TRBV28 to TRBJ1-4; 7 bases map to TRBD1. Germline V gene lookup returns CDR1 MDHEN and CDR2 SYDVKM. V lost 5 bases, J lost 14 bases, and 5 bases stayed unmatched. The CDR3 extends over 11 amino acids. CDR3 coding DNA: TGTGCCAGCAGTACAGGGACAGTGCTGTTTTTT. This sequence encodes CASSTGTVLFF. Based on the CDR3 plus reference TRBV28 and TRBJ1-4, the full variable domain is DVKVTQSSRYLVKRTGEKVFLECVQDMDHENMFWYRQDPGLGLRLIYFSYDVKMKEKGDIPEGYSVSREKKERFSLILESASTNQTSMYLCASSTGTVLFFGSGTQLSVL.

V and J are TRBV28 and TRBJ2-1; TRBD2 aligns across 7 bases. With 3 bases clipped from V and 8 bases from J, the junction kept 4 bases outside the gene matches. Germline lookup yields CDR1 MDHEN and CDR2 SYDVKM. This CDR3 has 13 amino acids. The CDR3 DNA reads TGTGCCAGCAGTTTGGGACTATTCTATGAGCAGTTCTTC. The encoded protein is CASSLGLFYEQFF.

The chain uses TRBV28 and TRBJ2-5; 9 bases are a match to TRBD1. The trim removed 4 bases at V and 4 bases at J, leaving 10 bases unmatched. This CDR3 spans 16 amino acids. Germline V gene sequence: CDR1 MDHEN, CDR2 SYDVKM. Written as DNA, the CDR3 is TGTGCCAGCAGTTCCCCGGGACAGGGAGACCGAGAGACCCAGTACTTC. Encoded protein: CASSSPGQGDRETQYF.

The chain combines TRBV29-1 with TRBJ1-2; D is unclear. CDR3 size: 9 residues. Germline V gene lookup returns CDR1 SQVTM and CDR2 ANQGSEA. Trimming removed 7 bases at V and 13 bases at J, with 13 bases between. The CDR3 is CSATEGSTF. DNA of the CDR3: TGCAGCGCAACGGAGGGTTCCACCTTC.

The rearrangement links TRBV27 to TRBJ1-4, with 7 bases lining up with TRBD1. Looked up from germline, CDR1 is MNHEY and CDR2 is SMNVEV (reference sequence). Losses at the gene ends were 6 bases for V and 8 bases for J; bases not matched to a gene: 18. The CDR3 is 17 residues long. The CDR3 loop reads CASSPYFKTGMREKLFF. The CDR3 nucleotides read TGTGCCAGCAGCCCCTACTTTAAGACAGGGATGAGGGAAAAACTGTTTTTT.

The gene calls are TRBV5-1 and TRBJ2-1; D possibly corresponds to TRBD2 (6 bases). The germline V and J ends were trimmed by 0 bases and 7 bases, with 17 bases remaining between them. The V gene's germline CDR1 is SGHRS and CDR2 YFSETQ. This CDR3 contains 16 residues. The CDR3 reads CASSLVIGGGLNEQFF. The CDR3 coding sequence is TGCGCCAGCAGCTTGGTGATTGGTGGGGGGTTGAATGAGCAGTTCTTC.

The chain employs TRBV5-1 and TRBJ1-2; 8 nucleotides match TRBD1. The CDR3 totals 15 residues. From germline, CDR1 is SGHRS and CDR2 YFSETQ. Trimming took 4 bases from V and 1 from J; bases not matched to a gene: 6. CDR3 sequence (DNA): TGCGCCAGCAGCCACGGGACAGGAGTTAACTATGGCTACACCTTC. Its protein is CASSHGTGVNYGYTF.